The 15 T cell receptor beta chains below all came from one sample that was sequenced in a study of control samples from healthy donors and cancer patients. Repertoires were generated with immunoSEQ multiplex PCR, while TCRdb's copy carries only in-frame clones and drops some. The table lists over 100,000 clones, roughly nine tenths of them singletons. Sequencing used blood. These receptors were collected from a human donor in good health. The donor label of this sample is uncertain.

A single count supports this clone. This chain links TRBV27 with TRBJ1-5; 7 bases are shared with TRBD1. Per germline, CDR1 MNHEY and CDR2 SMNVEV (reference sequence). V was pared by 5 bases and J by 0 bases, with 16 bases of the junction left unmatched. CDR3 length: 19 residues. The CDR3 DNA is TGTGCCAGCAGTAGAACCTACTTCCGGGACAGAGTTAGCAATCAGCCCCAGCATTTT. Amino acid sequence: CASSRTYFRDRVSNQPQHF.

The rearrangement joins TRBV7-8 to TRBJ1-1, with 9 nucleotides matching TRBD1. CDR3 length: 15 amino acids. Trimming at V came to 4 bases and at J to 8 bases, leaving 11 bases not matched to a gene. The germline gives CDR1 SGHVS, CDR2 FQNEAQ. DNA of the CDR3: TGTGCCAGCAGCTACCAGGGGGGACAGGGTTTCGAAGCTTTCTTT. The encoded protein is CASSYQGGQGFEAFF.

V usage is TRBV2 and J usage is TRBJ2-1, with D uncertain. Trimming cost V 8 bases and J 4 bases, with 12 bases left between them. The V gene's germline CDR1 is SNHLY and CDR2 FYNNEI. This CDR3 is 13 amino acids long. CDR3 region: CASCFQRYNEQFF. DNA of the CDR3: TGTGCCAGCTGTTTCCAACGTTACAATGAGCAGTTCTTC.

The J gene is TRBJ1-1, the V gene TRBV9, with TRBD1 as a possible D gene (6 bases). The CDR3 spans 15 residues. Germline V gene sequence: CDR1 SGDLS, CDR2 YYNGEE. V was cut by 3 bases and J by 0 bases, with 12 bases left in between. The CDR3 DNA reads TGTGCCAGCAGCGGTCGACAGGAAATGAACACTGAAGCTTTCTTT. As protein: CASSGRQEMNTEAFF.

The chain carries TRBV30 and TRBJ2-1, with 7 nucleotides matching TRBD1. Trimming at V came to 0 bases and at J to 5 bases, leaving 7 bases not matched to a gene. The CDR3 is made up of 15 amino acids. Germline-derived CDR1 and CDR2 are GTSNPN and SVGIG (reference sequence). The CDR3 protein is CAWSVPWDSNNEQFF. CDR3 bases: TGTGCCTGGAGTGTACCTTGGGACAGTAACAATGAGCAGTTCTTC.

The rearrangement joins TRBV2 to TRBJ2-7; D might be TRBD1 or TRBD2, each matching 5 bases. CDR1 is SNHLY, CDR2 FYNNEI, per germline. This CDR3 is 12 amino acids long. Trimming removed 7 bases at V and 3 bases at J, with 10 bases between. For the CDR3, the DNA is TGTGCCAGCATGAGGGACGACTACGAGCAGTACTTC. It yields the protein CASMRDDYEQYF. Full variable domain (outside the CDR3, taken from reference TRBV2 and TRBJ2-7): EPEVTQTPSHQVTQMGQEVILRCVPISNHLYFYWYRQILGQKVEFLVSFYNNEISEKSEIFDDQFSVERPDGSNFTLKIRSTKLEDSAMYFCASMRDDYEQYFGPGTRLTVT.

The J gene is TRBJ2-1, the V gene TRBV9; D not certain. The V and J ends lost 3 bases and 2 bases respectively, with 6 bases between them. Germline-derived CDR1 and CDR2 are SGDLS and YYNGEE. The CDR3 covers 13 residues. In nucleotides, the CDR3 is TGTGCCAGCAGCGCCCCGACCTACAATGAGCAGTTCTTC. Translating it yields CASSAPTYNEQFF.

This chain links TRBV6-2 or TRBV6-3 with TRBJ2-1, with a tentative D call TRBD1 (6 bases). Trimming left V 6 bases short and J 6 bases short, with 12 bases between. Germline V gene lookup returns CDR1 MNHEY and CDR2 SVGEGT. This CDR3 is built from 13 residues. CDR3 bases: TGTGCCAGCAGCTGGGGACATTCCAATGAGCAGTTCTTC. Translation gives CASSWGHSNEQFF.

The chain carries TRBV2 and TRBJ2-3, with 11 bases lining up with TRBD2. Germline CDR1 SNHLY, CDR2 FYNNEI. The CDR3 extends over 14 amino acids. Trimming cost V 6 bases and J 3 bases; bases outside gene matches: 2. This chain's CDR3 is CASRLAGETDTQYF. CDR3 DNA: TGTGCCAGCAGACTAGCGGGAGAAACAGATACGCAGTATTTT.

As for this clone: This sample includes further DNA sequences coding for the same CDR3. J is TRBJ1-2 and V is TRBV27; D is uncertain. CDR1 MNHEY and CDR2 SMNVEV come from the germline V gene (reference sequence). This CDR3 is built from 13 residues. The V end was cut by 2 bases, the J end by 1 base, with 5 bases between. In DNA, the CDR3 is TGTGCCAGCAGTTTAGAGGGTAACTATGGCTACACCTTC. As protein: CASSLEGNYGYTF.

This clone was recorded once. The CDR3 sequence: CASSVGLGWLGQKINEQFF. The CDR3 bases are TGTGCCAGCAGCGTAGGCTTGGGGTGGCTGGGGCAAAAAATAAATGAGCAGTTCTTC. The gene calls are TRBV9 and TRBJ2-1; D is perhaps TRBD1 (5 bases). This CDR3 contains 19 residues. Trimming removed 0 bases from V and 7 bases from J, with 26 bases in between. Per the germline V gene, CDR1 is SGDLS and CDR2 is YYNGEE.

This rearrangement joins TRBV13 to TRBJ1-5; possibly TRBD1 for D (6 bases). This CDR3 region has 13 residues. CDR1 and CDR2 from the germline V gene are PRHDT and FYEKMQ (reference sequence). V lost 4 bases to trimming and J lost 7 bases, with 11 bases between them. As DNA, the CDR3 is TGTGCCAGCAGCTGGGGGGCGAGCCAGCCCCAGCATTTT. Translation gives CASSWGASQPQHF.

CDR3 protein: CASSLGTGVDTQYF. The CDR3 DNA is TGTGCCAGCAGCTTAGGGACAGGGGTCGATACGCAGTATTTT. The rearrangement joins TRBV7-2 to TRBJ2-3, with 9 bases identical to TRBD1. The CDR3 is 14 residues long. Germline values: CDR1 SGHTA, CDR2 FQGNSA. Germline trimming cut 1 base from V and 6 bases from J; bases unmatched to any gene: 2.

V usage is TRBV12-3 or TRBV12-4 and J usage is TRBJ1-5; D is unclear. V shed 1 base and J shed 4 bases, with 2 bases lying between them. The CDR3 spans 12 residues. The CDR3, as DNA: TGTGCCAGCAGTTTAGGGAATCAGCCCCAGCATTTT. As protein: CASSLGNQPQHF.

The CDR3 region is CASSLPTGAGVTEAFF. CDR3 in DNA: TGTGCCAGCAGTCTCCCCACAGGGGCCGGGGTCACTGAAGCTTTCTTT. The rearrangement joins TRBV28 to TRBJ1-1; 7 nucleotides line up with TRBD1. V dropped 5 bases and J dropped 4; count of bases not matched to a gene: 13. The CDR3 is made up of 16 amino acids. Germline V gene data show CDR1 as MDHEN and CDR2 as SYDVKM.